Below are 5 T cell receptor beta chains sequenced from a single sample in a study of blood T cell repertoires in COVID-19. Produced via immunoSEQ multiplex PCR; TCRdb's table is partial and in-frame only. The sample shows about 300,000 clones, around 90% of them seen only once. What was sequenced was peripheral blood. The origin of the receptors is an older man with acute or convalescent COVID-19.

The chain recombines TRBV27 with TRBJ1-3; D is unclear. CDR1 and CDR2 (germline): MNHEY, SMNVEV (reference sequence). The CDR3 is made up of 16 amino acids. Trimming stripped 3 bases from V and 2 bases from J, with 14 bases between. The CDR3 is CASSLRATGTGNTIYF. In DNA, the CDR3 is TGTGCCAGCAGTTTGAGGGCCACGGGGACTGGAAACACCATATATTTT.

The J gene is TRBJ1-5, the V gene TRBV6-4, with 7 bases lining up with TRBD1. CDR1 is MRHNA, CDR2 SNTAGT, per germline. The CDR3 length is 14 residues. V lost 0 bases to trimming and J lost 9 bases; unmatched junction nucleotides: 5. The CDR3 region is CASSDSTGHSPQHF. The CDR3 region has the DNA TGTGCCAGCAGTGACTCGACAGGGCACTCGCCCCAGCATTTT.

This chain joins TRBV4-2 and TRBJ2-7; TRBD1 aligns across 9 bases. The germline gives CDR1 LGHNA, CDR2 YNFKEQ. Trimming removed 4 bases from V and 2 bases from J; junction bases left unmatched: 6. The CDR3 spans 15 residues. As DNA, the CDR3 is TGTGCCAGCAGCCCCGCCGGGACAGGGCCCTACGAGCAGTACTTC. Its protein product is CASSPAGTGPYEQYF.

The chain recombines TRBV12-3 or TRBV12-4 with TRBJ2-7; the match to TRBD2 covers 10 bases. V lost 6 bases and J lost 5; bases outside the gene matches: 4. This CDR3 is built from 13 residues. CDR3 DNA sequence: TGTGCCAGCAGCACTAGCGGGATCAACGAGCAGTACTTC. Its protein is CASSTSGINEQYF.

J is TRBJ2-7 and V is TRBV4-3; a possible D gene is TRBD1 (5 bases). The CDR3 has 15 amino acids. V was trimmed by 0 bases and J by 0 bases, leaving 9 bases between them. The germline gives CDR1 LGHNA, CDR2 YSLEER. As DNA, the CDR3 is TGCGCCAGCAGCCAAGATCGACAGAGCTCCTACGAGCAGTACTTC. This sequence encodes CASSQDRQSSYEQYF.